This T cell receptor beta chain was sequenced for a study of PD-1 blockade in classical Hodgkin lymphoma. Whole-study findings and limits: The causes of the repertoire differences, possibly disease activity or prior therapy, remain undefined.

All trial patients relapsed after autologous stem cell transplantation. Using immunoSEQ multiplex PCR, the repertoire was profiled, and TCRdb retains in-frame clones only, with some absent. Here the sample spans roughly 8,000 clones, around 80% being singletons. The CDR3 has 10 residues. V lost 7 bases and J 6 bases, leaving 5 bases between the germline ends. The germline gives CDR1 MNHEY, CDR2 SVGAGI. Note on this clone: No antigen is known for it.

This TCR was recovered from a human donor with classical Hodgkin lymphoma. The chain is built from TRBV6-5 and TRBJ2-3; D unresolved. This specimen consisted of peripheral blood mononuclear cells (PBMCs), obtained at baseline. The CDR3 bases are TGTGCCAGCACCTGGGATACGCAGTATTTT. This encodes CASTWDTQYF.